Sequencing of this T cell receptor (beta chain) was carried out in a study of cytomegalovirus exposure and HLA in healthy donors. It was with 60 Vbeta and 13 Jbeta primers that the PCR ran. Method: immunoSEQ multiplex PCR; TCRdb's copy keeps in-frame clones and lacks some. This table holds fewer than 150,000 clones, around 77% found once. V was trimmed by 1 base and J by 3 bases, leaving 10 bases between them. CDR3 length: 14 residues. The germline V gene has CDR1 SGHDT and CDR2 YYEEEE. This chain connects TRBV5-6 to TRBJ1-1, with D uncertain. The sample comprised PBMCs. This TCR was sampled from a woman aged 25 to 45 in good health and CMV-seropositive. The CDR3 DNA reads TGTGCCAGCAGCTTGTCTCACAGCCACACTGAAGCTTTCTTT. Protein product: CASSLSHSHTEAFF.